This T cell receptor beta chain emerged from a study of T-cell reconstitution after alpha-beta-depleted transplantation in children. Whole-study findings and limits: Newly produced T cells mostly accounted for T-cell counts and diversity one year post-transplant. It was surviving recipient T cells and thymic progenitors that gave some patients high TCRbeta diversity at day 60.

This clonotype came up a few times. Its specificity is not known. The TCRbeta library incorporated unique molecular identifiers. TCRdb used MiXCR to reprocess the PCR reads, holding one entry per CDR3 protein. The table has about 580,000 distinct CDR3 sequences, 20% to 25% seen once; the top ten hold 12% to 15%. This TCR was sampled from a boy younger than two who had a stem cell transplant for acute myeloid leukemia, so the T cells may come from the graft donor. The sample consisted of PBMCs, mostly from graft donor cells, taken 360 days after TCRalphabeta/CD19-depleted stem cell transplant.

CDR3: CASSKVDYRQRNSGNTIYF. In nucleotides, the CDR3 is TGTGCCAGCAGCAAAGTAGACTACAGACAGCGAAACTCTGGAAACACCATATATTTT. V is TRBV21-1 and J is TRBJ1-3; the table's D call TRBD1 went unverified against the DNA. TRBV21-1 is a documented pseudogene. The CDR3 contains 19 residues.